This TCR beta chain came from a study of blood T cell repertoires in COVID-19. Turning to the study itself: Collection of acute and convalescent COVID-19 samples took place in the United States, Italy and Spain.

Clones were read by immunoSEQ multiplex PCR, and TCRdb kept only the in-frame ones, dropping some. The sample gives 360,000 or so clones, roughly 87% of which show up once; 2.5% to 3% is in the top ten. The material sequenced was PBMCs or T cells enriched from blood (not recorded which). This clonotype was sampled from a woman aged 25-40 years who had recovered from COVID-19.

The DNA of the CDR3 is TGTGCCAGCAGGATCCGACTAGCGGGAGTTAGCAGAGAGACCCAGTACTTC. Translated, it gives CASRIRLAGVSRETQYF. This chain joins TRBV28 and TRBJ2-5, with 12 nucleotides matching TRBD2. Losses at the gene ends were 6 bases for V and 4 bases for J; bases not matched to a gene: 12. Germline CDR1 is MDHEN and CDR2 is SYDVKM. The CDR3 has 17 amino acids.